The 10 T cell receptor beta chains below were found in one sample sequenced in a study of cytotoxic CD8 clonotypes in ibrutinib-treated CLL. Produced via immunoSEQ multiplex PCR; TCRdb's table is partial and in-frame only. Of approximately 50,000 clones listed, under 75% are singletons. This sample comprised PBMCs, obtained after 12 months of ibrutinib treatment. All receptors come from a human donor with chronic lymphocytic leukemia.

The chain links TRBV2 to TRBJ1-2; D gene uncertain. This CDR3 is 13 amino acids long. The V and J ends lost 1 base and 0 bases respectively, with 3 bases between them. The germline V gene encodes CDR1 SNHLY and CDR2 FYNNEI. The CDR3 is CASSEGANYGYTF. In nucleotides, the CDR3 is TGTGCCAGCAGTGAAGGAGCTAACTATGGCTACACCTTC. The full variable domain, completed using reference TRBV2 and TRBJ1-2, is EPEVTQTPSHQVTQMGQEVILRCVPISNHLYFYWYRQILGQKVEFLVSFYNNEISEKSEIFDDQFSVERPDGSNFTLKIRSTKLEDSAMYFCASSEGANYGYTFGSGTRLTVV.

This clone was seen a handful of times. V and J are TRBV11-2 and TRBJ2-6; D unresolved. Germline V lookup: CDR1 SGHAT, CDR2 FQNNGV. Deletions cut 1 base from V and 2 bases from J, with 6 bases between. The CDR3 has 15 amino acids. The chain's CDR3 is CASSLGPAGANVLTF. In DNA form, the CDR3 reads TGTGCCAGCAGCTTAGGGCCAGCTGGGGCCAACGTCCTGACTTTC.

The rearrangement joins TRBV4-2 to TRBJ1-5, with 10 bases matching TRBD1. Trimming at V came to 0 bases and at J to 2 bases, leaving 10 bases not matched to a gene. Germline CDR1 is LGHNA and CDR2 is YNFKEQ. This CDR3 comprises 19 residues. The CDR3: CASSQDRRQGAVGNQPQHF. The CDR3 DNA reads TGTGCCAGCAGCCAAGATCGCCGACAGGGGGCTGTCGGCAATCAGCCCCAGCATTTT.

Turning to this clone: Relative to the germline gene, one junction end is altered; a read error may explain this. Other DNA variants within this sample encode the same CDR3. J is TRBJ1-2 and V is TRBV4-1; D is unclear. There are 14 residues in the CDR3. Per the germline V gene, CDR1 is MGHRA and CDR2 is YSYEKL. CDR3 bases: TGCGCCAGCAGTCAAGATCGGTGGAGGTATGGCTACACCTTC. Translation gives CASSQDRWRYGYTF.

The chain uses TRBV5-1 and TRBJ2-5; the match to TRBD1 covers 9 bases. Germline loops: CDR1 SGHRS, CDR2 YFSETQ. The CDR3 is 16 amino acids. Losses at the gene ends were 3 bases for V and 1 base for J; bases not matched to a gene: 7. Here the CDR3 reads CASSYGTGYGQETQYF. For the CDR3, the DNA is TGCGCCAGCAGCTACGGGACAGGGTACGGCCAAGAGACCCAGTACTTC.

This chain uses TRBV29-1 with TRBJ1-4; D unresolved. Deletions cut 0 bases from V and 5 bases from J, with 7 bases between. Germline CDR1 is SQVTM and CDR2 is ANQGSEA. The CDR3 sequence is 13 residues long. CDR3 nucleotide sequence: TGCAGCGTTGAAGATCGGGTGAATGAAAAACTGTTTTTT. It specifies CSVEDRVNEKLFF. The whole variable domain, filled in from reference TRBV29-1 and TRBJ1-4, reads SAVISQKPSRDICQRGTSLTIQCQVDSQVTMMFWYRQQPGQSLTLIATANQGSEATYESGFVIDKFPISRPNLTFSTLTVSNMSPEDSSIYLCSVEDRVNEKLFFGSGTQLSVL.

The chain links TRBV11-2 to TRBJ1-6, with a weak D call TRBD1 (5 bases). This CDR3 is 14 amino acids long. Germline V gene lookup returns CDR1 SGHAT and CDR2 FQNNGV. The ends were cut back, 6 bases at V and 7 bases at J, with 13 bases in the middle. This CDR3 is CASRLSTENSPLHF. CDR3 bases: TGTGCCAGCAGACTGTCGACAGAGAATTCACCCCTCCACTTT.

This clone appeared once. This chain connects TRBV27 to TRBJ2-5; no firm D call. Trimming removed 5 bases from V and 1 base from J, with 5 bases in between. Per the germline V gene, CDR1 is MNHEY and CDR2 is SMNVEV (reference sequence). This CDR3 has 12 residues. The CDR3 DNA follows: TGTGCCAGCAGTGCAACCCAAGAGACCCAGTACTTC. As protein: CASSATQETQYF.

This clone was picked up one time. The CDR3 DNA reads TGTGCCAGCAGCCGTGGGGGGACTCCTCAAGAGACCCAGTACTTC. As protein: CASSRGGTPQETQYF. The V call is TRBV11-2, the J call TRBJ2-5; tentative D call: TRBD2 (6 bases). Germline values: CDR1 SGHAT, CDR2 FQNNGV. V shed 5 bases and J shed 2 bases, with 15 bases lying between them. The CDR3 is 15 amino acids.

The rearrangement joins TRBV11-1 to TRBJ2-1; 10 positions agree with TRBD2. The CDR3 extends over 18 amino acids. The trim removed 3 bases at V and 5 bases at J, leaving 13 bases unmatched. CDR1 and CDR2 from the germline V gene are SGHAT and FQDESV (reference sequence). The CDR3: CASSFGGDSGGLNNEQFF. The CDR3 nucleotides are TGTGCCAGCAGCTTTGGTGGTGATAGCGGGGGGCTCAACAATGAGCAGTTCTTC.